This TCR beta chain appears in the sequencing data of a study of immune heterogeneity within non-small cell lung tumors. Findings and limits, study-wide: Higher local tumor mutational burden went with moderately higher local T-cell clonality, R around 0.35.

Samples each supplied about 610 ng of bulk tumor genomic DNA as template. Several widely spaced biopsies per primary tumor were taken during surgery. The patients were newly diagnosed with non-small cell lung cancer, had not been treated, and had curative surgery. In a multiplex PCR, 32 V and 13 J primers amplified TCR beta CDR3. From the multiplex PCR reads, TCRdb called clonotypes with MiXCR, one entry per CDR3 protein. The sample has over 2,500 distinct CDR3 sequences, 45% to 55% seen once. In regard to this clonotype: Its antigen is unknown.

V shed 5 bases and J shed 6 bases, with 13 bases lying between them. The CDR3 is made up of 13 amino acids. Per germline, CDR1 LGHNA and CDR2 YNFKEQ. The chain employs TRBV4-2 and TRBJ1-2; D remains ambiguous. The sequenced sample was lung tumor tissue. This TCR was sampled from a man in his sixties with non-small cell lung cancer. This CDR3 reads CASSSTVVHGYTF. CDR3 DNA: TGTGCCAGCAGCTCGACGGTGGTCCATGGCTACACCTTC.